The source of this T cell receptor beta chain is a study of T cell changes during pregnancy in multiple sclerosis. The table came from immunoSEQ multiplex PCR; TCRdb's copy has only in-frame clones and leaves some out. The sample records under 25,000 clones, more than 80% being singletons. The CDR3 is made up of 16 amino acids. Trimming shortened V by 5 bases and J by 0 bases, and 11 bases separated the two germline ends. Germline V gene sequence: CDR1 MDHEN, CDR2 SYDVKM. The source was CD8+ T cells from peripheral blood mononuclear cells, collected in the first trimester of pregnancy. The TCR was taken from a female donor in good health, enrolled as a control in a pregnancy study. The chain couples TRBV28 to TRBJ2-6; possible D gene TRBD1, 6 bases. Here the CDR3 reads CASSGTGFSGANVLTF. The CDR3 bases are TGTGCCAGCAGTGGTACAGGGTTCTCTGGGGCCAACGTCCTGACTTTC.